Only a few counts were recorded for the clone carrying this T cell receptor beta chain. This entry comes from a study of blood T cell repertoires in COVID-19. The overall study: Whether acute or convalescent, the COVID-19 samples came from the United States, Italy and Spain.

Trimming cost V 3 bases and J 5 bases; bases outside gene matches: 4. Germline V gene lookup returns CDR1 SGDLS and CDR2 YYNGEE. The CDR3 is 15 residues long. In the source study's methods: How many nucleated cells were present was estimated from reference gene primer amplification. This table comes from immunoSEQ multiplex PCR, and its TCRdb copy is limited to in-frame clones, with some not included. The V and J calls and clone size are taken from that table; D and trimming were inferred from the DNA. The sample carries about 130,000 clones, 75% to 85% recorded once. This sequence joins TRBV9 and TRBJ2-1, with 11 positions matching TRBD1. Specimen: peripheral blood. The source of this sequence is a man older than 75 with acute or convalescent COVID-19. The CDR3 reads CASSAGTGGNNEQFF. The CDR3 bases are TGTGCCAGCAGCGCTGGGACAGGGGGAAACAATGAGCAGTTCTTC.